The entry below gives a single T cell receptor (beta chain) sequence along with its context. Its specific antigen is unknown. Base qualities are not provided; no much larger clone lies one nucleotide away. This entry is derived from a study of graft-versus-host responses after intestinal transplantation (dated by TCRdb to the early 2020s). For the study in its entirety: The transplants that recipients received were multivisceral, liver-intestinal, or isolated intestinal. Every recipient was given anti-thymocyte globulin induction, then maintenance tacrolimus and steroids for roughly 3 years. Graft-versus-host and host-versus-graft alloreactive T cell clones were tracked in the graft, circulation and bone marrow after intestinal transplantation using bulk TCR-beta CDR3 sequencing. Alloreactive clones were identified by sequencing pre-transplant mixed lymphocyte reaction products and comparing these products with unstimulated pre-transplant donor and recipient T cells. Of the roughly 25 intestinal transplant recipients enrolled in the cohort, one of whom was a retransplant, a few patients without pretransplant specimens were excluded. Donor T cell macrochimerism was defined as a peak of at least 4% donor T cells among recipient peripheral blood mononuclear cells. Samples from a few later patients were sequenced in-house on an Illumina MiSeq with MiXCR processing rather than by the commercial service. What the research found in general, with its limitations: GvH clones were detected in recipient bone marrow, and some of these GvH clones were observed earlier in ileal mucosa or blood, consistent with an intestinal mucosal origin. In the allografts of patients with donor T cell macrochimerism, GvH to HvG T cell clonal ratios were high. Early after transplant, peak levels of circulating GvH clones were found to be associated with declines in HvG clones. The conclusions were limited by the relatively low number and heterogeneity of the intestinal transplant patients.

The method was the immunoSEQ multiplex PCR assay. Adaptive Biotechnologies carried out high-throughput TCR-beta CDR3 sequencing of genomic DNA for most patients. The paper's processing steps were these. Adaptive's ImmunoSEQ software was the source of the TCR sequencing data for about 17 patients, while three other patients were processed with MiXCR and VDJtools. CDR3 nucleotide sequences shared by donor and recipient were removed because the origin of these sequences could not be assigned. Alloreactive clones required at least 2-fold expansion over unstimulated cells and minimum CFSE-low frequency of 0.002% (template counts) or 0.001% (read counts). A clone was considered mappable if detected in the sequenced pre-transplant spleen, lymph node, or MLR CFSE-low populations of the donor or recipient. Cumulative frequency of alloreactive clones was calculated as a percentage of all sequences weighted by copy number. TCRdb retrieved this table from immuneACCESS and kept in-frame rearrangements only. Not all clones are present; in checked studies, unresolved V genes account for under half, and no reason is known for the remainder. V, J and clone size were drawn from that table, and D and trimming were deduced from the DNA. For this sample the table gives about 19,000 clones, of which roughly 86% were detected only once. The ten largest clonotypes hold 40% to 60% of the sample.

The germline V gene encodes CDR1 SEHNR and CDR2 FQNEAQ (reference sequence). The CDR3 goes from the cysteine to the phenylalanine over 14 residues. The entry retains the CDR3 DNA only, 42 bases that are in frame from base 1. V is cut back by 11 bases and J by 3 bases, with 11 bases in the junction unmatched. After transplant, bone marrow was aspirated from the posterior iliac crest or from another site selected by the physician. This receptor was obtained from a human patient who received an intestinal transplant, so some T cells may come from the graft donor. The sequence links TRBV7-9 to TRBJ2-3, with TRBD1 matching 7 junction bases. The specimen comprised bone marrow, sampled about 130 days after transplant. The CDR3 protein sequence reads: CAYDEQGETDTQYF. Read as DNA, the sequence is TGTGCCTACGATGAGCAGGGGGAAACAGATACGCAGTATTTT.